This is a list of T cell receptor beta chains from one sample in a study of blood T cells in healthy people across ages. MiXCR, run by TCRdb on the 5' RACE reads, gives a single entry per CDR3 protein. Of more than 550,000 distinct CDR3 sequences detected, about a fifth appear once; the ten largest clones hold less than 25%. What was sequenced was blood. These receptors originate from a man between 65 and 80 years old in good health. CDR3s include the opening cysteine and the closing phenylalanine or tryptophan. The D gene is left open where the match is weak. The listing skips clone size in some rows; elsewhere it reads once, few, many or a size class.

clone_size	v_call	d_call	j_call	cdr3_nt	cdr3_aa
few	TRBV7-7	-	TRBJ2-1	TGTGCCAGCAGCTTAGCTTGGGACTCCTCCTACAATGAGCAGTTCTTC	CASSLAWDSSYNEQFF
-	TRBV29-1	-	TRBJ2-2	TGCAGCGTTGATCGAGGCGGCGGGGAGCTGTTTTTT	CSVDRGGGELFF
many	TRBV11-2	-	TRBJ2-1	TGTGCCAGCAGCTTTACAGCGACAAATGAGCAGTTCTTC	CASSFTATNEQFF
-	TRBV12-3/TRBV12-4	-	TRBJ1-6	TGTGCCAGCAGTTCAGGGGTTCTTGGTTCACCCCTCCACTTT	CASSSGVLGSPLHF
few	TRBV4-1	-	TRBJ2-5	TGCGCCAGCAGCCAAGTGGAGGTGGCGGAGACCCAGTACTTC	CASSQVEVAETQYF
-	TRBV12-3/TRBV12-4	-	TRBJ2-1	TGTGCCAGCAGTTATCATATGGAGCCCGAGCAGTTCTTC	CASSYHMEPEQFF
-	TRBV7-9	-	TRBJ2-2	TGTGCCAGCAGCTTCAGGGGCCCCACCGGGGAGCTGTTTTTT	CASSFRGPTGELFF
few	TRBV12-3/TRBV12-4	-	TRBJ1-2	TGTGCCAGCAGTTTACCAGCTTGGGGGGCTGGGGGCTACACCTTC	CASSLPAWGAGGYTF
-	TRBV7-9	-	TRBJ1-2	TGTGTCAGCAGCGTAGGCGGACGGAATAACTATGGCTACACCTTC	CVSSVGGRNNYGYTF
once	TRBV3-1	TRBD1	TRBJ1-2	TGTGCCAGCAGCCAAGATGGGACAGCGAACTATGGCTACACCTTC	CASSQDGTANYGYTF
-	TRBV6-1	-	TRBJ2-7	TGTGCCAGCTTAGGGCAGCGGGCGTCCTACGAGCAGTACTTC	CASLGQRASYEQYF
-	TRBV6-5	-	TRBJ2-7	TGTGCCAGCAGGGAAGACCGATACTACGAGCAGTACTTC	CASREDRYYEQYF
few	TRBV7-9	TRBD1	TRBJ1-2	TGTGCCAGCAGCTTCGGTCCGGACAGGGGGGCCTATGGCTACACCTTC	CASSFGPDRGAYGYTF
few	TRBV15	-	TRBJ1-1	TGTGCCACCAGCAGAGAGGGGAACACTGAAGCTTTCTTT	CATSREGNTEAFF
few	TRBV27	-	TRBJ1-4	TGTGCCAGCAGTAATTACGATATGGGTGAAAAACTGTTTTTT	CASSNYDMGEKLFF
-	TRBV18	-	TRBJ2-1	TGTGCCAGCTCACCCCGGGCGGAGTACAATGAGCAGTTCTTC	CASSPRAEYNEQFF
few	TRBV12-3/TRBV12-4	-	TRBJ1-2	TGTGCCAGCAGGGCATCAGGGGCCTATGGCTACACCTTC	CASRASGAYGYTF
-	TRBV6-6	-	TRBJ1-5	TGTGCCAGCAGTTACTCGGAGGGGTTCGGGAATCAGCCCCAGCATTTT	CASSYSEGFGNQPQHF
few	TRBV29-1	-	TRBJ1-1	TGCAGCGACTCGAGCGACACTGAAGCTTTCTTT	CSDSSDTEAFF
-	TRBV29-1	-	TRBJ2-3	TGCAGCGAACGGGACACCCGCACAGATACGCAGTATTTT	CSERDTRTDTQYF
-	TRBV12-3/TRBV12-4	-	TRBJ2-5	TGTGCCAGCAGTTTTAGGAGGGGAGAGACCCAGTACTTC	CASSFRRGETQYF
few	TRBV4-3	TRBD1	TRBJ1-2	TGCGCCAGCAGCCAAGGCCCACAACAGGGGAGGGCCTATGGCTACACCTTC	CASSQGPQQGRAYGYTF
few	TRBV7-9	-	TRBJ1-4	TGTGCCAGCAGCTACAGGACGGGTCAGGAAAAACTGTTTTTT	CASSYRTGQEKLFF
-	TRBV7-2	-	TRBJ1-5	TGTGCCAGCAGCTTAGTTGCCAGGGGTAGCAATCAGCCCCAGCATTTT	CASSLVARGSNQPQHF
few	TRBV6-1	-	TRBJ2-5	TGTGCCAGCGAAAGGGGGGTAAGAGAGACCCAGTACTTC	CASERGVRETQYF
many	TRBV3-1	-	TRBJ2-3	TGTGCCAGCAGCCGAGAGTACGGCACAGATACGCAGTATTTT	CASSREYGTDTQYF
-	TRBV12-3/TRBV12-4	-	TRBJ2-3	TGTGCCAGCAGTTTTTTCACAGATGCGCAGTATTTT	CASSFFTDAQYF